A single TCR beta chain is shown here with its context. No antigen is known for it. Treatment described: approximately 9-day PBMC culture with coronavirus spike peptide pools or control peptides (ViraFEST assay). With 10 ug/ml peptide pools and 9.5 to 10 IU/ml IL-2, PBMCs were cultured at some 2 million per well. Germline V CDR1 and CDR2: LGHDT, YNNKEL (reference sequence). The V and J ends lost 4 bases and 7 bases respectively, with 22 bases between them. The CDR3 spans 16 residues. This entry comes from a study of vaccination and CD4 T cells after COVID-19. About the study: Overlapping spike peptides of SARS-CoV-2, HCoV-NL63, HCoV-OC43 and HCoV-229E were used, and cells were stimulated with them.

An Oncomine TCR Beta short-read assay was used to sequence the DNA from cultured CD4+ T cells. TCRdb re-analysed the PCR reads in MiXCR, keeping a single row per CDR3 protein. In the table there are just under 9,000 distinct CDR3 sequences, 55% to 65% of which are singletons. This clonotype was sampled from a human donor who had recovered from COVID-19. Sequencing used CD4+ T cells from blood, cultured in vitro. This chain uses TRBV3-1 with TRBJ1-2; D is possibly TRBD1 (5 bases). Here the CDR3 reads CASSPGGAGNSGGYTF. DNA of the CDR3: TGTGCCAGCAGCCCCGGAGGGGCAGGGAATAGCGGTGGCTACACCTTC.